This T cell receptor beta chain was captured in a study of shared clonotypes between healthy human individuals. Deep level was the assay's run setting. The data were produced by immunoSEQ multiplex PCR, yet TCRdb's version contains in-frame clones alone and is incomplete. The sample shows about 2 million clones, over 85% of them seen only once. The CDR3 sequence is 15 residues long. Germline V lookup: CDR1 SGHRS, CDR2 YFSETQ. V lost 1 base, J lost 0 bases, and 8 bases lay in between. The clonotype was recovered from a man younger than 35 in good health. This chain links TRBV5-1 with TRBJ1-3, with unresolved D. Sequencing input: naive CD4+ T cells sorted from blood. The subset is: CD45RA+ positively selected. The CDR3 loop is CASSLRVGSGNTIYF. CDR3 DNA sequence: TGCGCCAGCAGCTTGCGCGTAGGCTCTGGAAACACCATATATTTT. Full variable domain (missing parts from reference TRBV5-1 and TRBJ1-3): KAGVTQTPRYLIKTRGQQVTLSCSPISGHRSVSWYQQTPGQGLQFLFEYFSETQRNKGNFPGRFSGRQFSNSRSEMNVSTLELGDSALYLCASSLRVGSGNTIYFGEGSWLTVV.